This TCR beta chain appears in the sequencing data of a study of blood T cell repertoires in COVID-19 (dated by TCRdb to the early 2020s). Context from the whole study: The collaborator samples originated in the United States, Italy and Spain and spanned the acute and convalescent phases of COVID-19. Nearly every sample came with metadata listing a de-identified subject ID, COVID-19 status, age in years and sex. Samples were obtained from the ongoing ImmuneRACE study (first 160 participants) and from 1,000 to 1,500 subjects provided by 6 global collaborators. Where available, HLA class I and class II types were taken from metadata supplied by the sample provider and were not determined by assay-based typing. The material from the prospective study consisted of cDNA or gDNA derived from T cells, B-cell-depleted T cells, or PBMCs. Subjects who had been exposed to COVID-19, were actively infected with it, or had recovered from it provided the deeply sampled blood TCRbeta repertoires that made up the dataset. The repertoires were made available in a free public database intended to serve as a resource for research on the immune response to SARS-CoV-2. Overall results and qualifications from the work: The amount of clinical and demographic metadata varied by source and participant and was provided uncurated.

TCRbeta CDR3 regions were amplified from genomic DNA by means of the immunoSEQ Assay, a bias-controlled multiplex PCR. Processing in the source paper ran as follows. Within the assay, amplification of reference gene primers was used to estimate how many nucleated cells each sample contained. To quantify the absolute abundance of each unique TCRbeta CDR3 rearrangement, sequence reads were collapsed and filtered. For each sample, productive Simpson clonality was calculated as the square root of Simpson's diversity index over productive rearrangements. In TCRdb, the immuneACCESS table is reduced to in-frame sequences with V and J assigned. These tables do not hold every clone; where another copy was compared, an unresolved V gene accounts for under half, and the others remain unexplained. That table furnishes V, J and clone size, whereas the DNA furnished D and trimming. This sample is represented by 25,000 to 30,000 clones; 76% of them were singletons. The top ten clones comprise over 30% of the sample.

The collaborating institutions used their own protocols to collect whole blood in K2EDTA tubes. For TCRbeta analysis, collaborators shipped samples as frozen whole blood, isolated PBMCs, or DNA extracted from either of those sample types. Of note for this clone: What this receptor recognizes is not known. Base qualities are not at hand, and no much larger clone is one base apart.

The clonotype comes from an older man with acute or convalescent COVID-19. Source material: peripheral blood.

The CDR3 protein is CASSRGTGRNSPLHF. The nucleotide sequence reads TGTGCCAGCAGCCGTGGGACAGGGCGTAATTCACCCCTCCACTTT. The V gene is TRBV7-3 and the J gene is TRBJ1-6, and 9 bases in between align with TRBD1. The CDR3 runs 15 residues from the cysteine to the phenylalanine. The DNA shown is the 45-base CDR3, in frame from base 1. V trim: 5 bases; J trim: 6 bases; unmatched bases: 5. CDR1 and CDR2, looked up from the germline V gene, are SGHTA and FQGTGA.